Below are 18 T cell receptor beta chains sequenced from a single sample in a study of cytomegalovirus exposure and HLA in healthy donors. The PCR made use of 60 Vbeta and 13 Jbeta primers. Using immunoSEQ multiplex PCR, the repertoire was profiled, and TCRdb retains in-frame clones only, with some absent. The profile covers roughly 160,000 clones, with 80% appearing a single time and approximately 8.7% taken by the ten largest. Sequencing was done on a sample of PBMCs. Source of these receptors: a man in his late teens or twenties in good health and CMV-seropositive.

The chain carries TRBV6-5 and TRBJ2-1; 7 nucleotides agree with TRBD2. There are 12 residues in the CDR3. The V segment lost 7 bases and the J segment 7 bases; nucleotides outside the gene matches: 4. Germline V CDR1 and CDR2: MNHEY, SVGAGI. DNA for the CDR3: TGTGCCAGCACAGCGGGACGGAATGAGCAGTTCTTC. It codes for CASTAGRNEQFF.

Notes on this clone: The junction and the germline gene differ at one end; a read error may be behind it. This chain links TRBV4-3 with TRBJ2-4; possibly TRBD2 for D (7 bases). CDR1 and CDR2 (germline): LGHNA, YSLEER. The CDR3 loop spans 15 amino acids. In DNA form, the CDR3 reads TGCGCCAGCAGCCCCCGGGGGGAAGGGGGGAACAGTCAGTACTTC. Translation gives CASSPRGEGGNSQYF.

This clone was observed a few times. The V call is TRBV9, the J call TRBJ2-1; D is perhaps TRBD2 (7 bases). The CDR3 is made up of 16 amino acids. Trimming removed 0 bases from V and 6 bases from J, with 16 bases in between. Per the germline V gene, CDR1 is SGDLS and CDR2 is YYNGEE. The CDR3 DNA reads TGTGCCAGCAGCGTAGGGGGGGGGCGCGGGACCAATGAGCAGTTCTTC. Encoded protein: CASSVGGGRGTNEQFF.

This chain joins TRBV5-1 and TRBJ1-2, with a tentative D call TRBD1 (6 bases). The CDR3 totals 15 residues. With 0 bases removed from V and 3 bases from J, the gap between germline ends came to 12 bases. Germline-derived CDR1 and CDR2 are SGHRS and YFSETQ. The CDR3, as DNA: TGCGCCAGCAGCTTGGGTTTGGCAGGGGACTATGGCTACACCTTC. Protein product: CASSLGLAGDYGYTF.

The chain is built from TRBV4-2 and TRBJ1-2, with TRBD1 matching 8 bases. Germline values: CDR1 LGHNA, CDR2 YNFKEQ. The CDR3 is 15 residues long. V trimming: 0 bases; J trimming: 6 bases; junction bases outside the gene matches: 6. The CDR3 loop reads CASSQEFVTGDGYTF. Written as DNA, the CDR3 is TGTGCCAGCAGCCAAGAGTTTGTGACAGGGGATGGCTACACCTTC.

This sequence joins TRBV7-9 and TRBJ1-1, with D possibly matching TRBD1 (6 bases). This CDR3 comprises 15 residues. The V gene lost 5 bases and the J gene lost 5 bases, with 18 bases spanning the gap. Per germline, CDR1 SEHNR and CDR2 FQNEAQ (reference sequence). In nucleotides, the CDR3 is TGTGCCAGCAGCCCTGACAGGCCCCGGCGGACTGAAGCTTTCTTT. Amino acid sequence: CASSPDRPRRTEAFF.

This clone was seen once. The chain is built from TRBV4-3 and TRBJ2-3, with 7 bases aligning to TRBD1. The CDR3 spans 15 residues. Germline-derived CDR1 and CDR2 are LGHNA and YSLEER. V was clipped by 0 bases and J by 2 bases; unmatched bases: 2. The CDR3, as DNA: TGCGCCAGCAGCCAAGAGGGACAGAACACAGATACGCAGTATTTT. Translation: CASSQEGQNTDTQYF.

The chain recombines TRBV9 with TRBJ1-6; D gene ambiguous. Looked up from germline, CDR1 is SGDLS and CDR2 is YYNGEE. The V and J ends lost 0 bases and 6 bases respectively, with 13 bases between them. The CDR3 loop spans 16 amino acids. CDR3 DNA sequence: TGTGCCAGCAGCGTAGCGAAGGAGGTCGGTAATTCACCCCTCCACTTT. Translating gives CASSVAKEVGNSPLHF.

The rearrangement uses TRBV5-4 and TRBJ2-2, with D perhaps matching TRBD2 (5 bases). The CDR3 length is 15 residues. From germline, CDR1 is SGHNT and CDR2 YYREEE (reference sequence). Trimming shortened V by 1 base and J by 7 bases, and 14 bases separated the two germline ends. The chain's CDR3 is CASSLNAGPGGELFF. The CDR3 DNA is TGTGCCAGCAGCTTGAATGCGGGCCCAGGCGGGGAGCTGTTTTTT.

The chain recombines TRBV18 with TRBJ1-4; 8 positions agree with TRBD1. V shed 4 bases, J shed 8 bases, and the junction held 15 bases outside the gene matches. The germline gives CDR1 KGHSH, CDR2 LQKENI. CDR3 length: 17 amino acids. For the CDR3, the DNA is TGTGCCAGCTCACATCAGCCCAGACAGGGGCCGTTGGAAAAACTGTTTTTT. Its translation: CASSHQPRQGPLEKLFF.

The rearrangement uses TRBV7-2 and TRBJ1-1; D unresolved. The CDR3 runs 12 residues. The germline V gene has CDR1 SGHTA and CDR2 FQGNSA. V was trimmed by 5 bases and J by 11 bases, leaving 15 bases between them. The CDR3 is CASSPEIQRAFF. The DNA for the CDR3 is TGTGCCAGCAGCCCGGAGATCCAACGGGCTTTCTTT.

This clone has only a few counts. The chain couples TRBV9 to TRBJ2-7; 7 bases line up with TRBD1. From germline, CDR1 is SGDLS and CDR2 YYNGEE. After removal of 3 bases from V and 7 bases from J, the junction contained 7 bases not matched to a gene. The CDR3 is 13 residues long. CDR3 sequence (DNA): TGTGCCAGCAGCGGACGACAGGGTCCAGAGCAGTACTTC. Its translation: CASSGRQGPEQYF.

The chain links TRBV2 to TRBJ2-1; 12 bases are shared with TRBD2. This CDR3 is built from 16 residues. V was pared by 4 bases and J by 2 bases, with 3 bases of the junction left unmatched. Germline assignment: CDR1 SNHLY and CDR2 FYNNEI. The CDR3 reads CASSVLAGGPYNEQFF. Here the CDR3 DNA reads TGTGCCAGCAGTGTGCTAGCGGGAGGGCCCTACAATGAGCAGTTCTTC.

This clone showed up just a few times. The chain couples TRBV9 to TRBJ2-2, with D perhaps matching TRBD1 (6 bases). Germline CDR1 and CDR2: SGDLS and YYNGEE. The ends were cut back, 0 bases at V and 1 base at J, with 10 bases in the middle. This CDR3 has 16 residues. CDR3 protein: CASSVGSGQNTGELFF. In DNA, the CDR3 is TGTGCCAGCAGCGTAGGGTCGGGACAGAACACCGGGGAGCTGTTTTTT.

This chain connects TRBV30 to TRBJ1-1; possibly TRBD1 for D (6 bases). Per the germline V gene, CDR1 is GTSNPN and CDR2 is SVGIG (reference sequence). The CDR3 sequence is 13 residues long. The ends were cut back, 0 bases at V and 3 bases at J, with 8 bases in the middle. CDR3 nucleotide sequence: TGTGCCTGGAGTGTGGGGGGGCACACTGAAGCTTTCTTT. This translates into CAWSVGGHTEAFF.

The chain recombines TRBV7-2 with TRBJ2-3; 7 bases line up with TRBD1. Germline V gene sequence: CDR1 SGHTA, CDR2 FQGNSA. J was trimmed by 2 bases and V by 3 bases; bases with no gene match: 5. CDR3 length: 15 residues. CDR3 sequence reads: CASSFRGRLTDTQYF. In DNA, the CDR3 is TGTGCCAGCAGCTTTAGGGGGCGGCTCACAGATACGCAGTATTTT.

CDR3 sequence reads: CASSPTSEGTQYF. The CDR3 nucleotides are TGTGCCAGCAGCCCGACTAGCGAAGGGACCCAGTACTTC. This chain links TRBV9 with TRBJ2-5; 8 nucleotides line up with TRBD2. Germline trimming cut 4 bases from V and 7 bases from J; bases unmatched to any gene: 6. In germline, CDR1 is SGDLS, CDR2 YYNGEE. The CDR3 is made up of 13 amino acids.

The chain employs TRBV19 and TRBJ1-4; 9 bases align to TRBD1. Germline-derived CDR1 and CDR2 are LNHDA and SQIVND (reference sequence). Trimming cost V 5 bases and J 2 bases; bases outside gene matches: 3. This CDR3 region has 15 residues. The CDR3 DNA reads TGTGCCAGTAGTGGGACAGGGCTGACTAATGAAAAACTGTTTTTT. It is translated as CASSGTGLTNEKLFF.